The subject of this entry is one TCR beta chain. Antigen unknown. The sample belongs to a study of cytomegalovirus exposure and HLA in healthy donors. Study conclusions and caveats: Equally common other TCR beta chains were less clonally expanded than HLA-associated ones, a later analysis found. Presence/absence analyses treated sequencing depth as roughly uniform across donors.

With 60 Vbeta and 13 Jbeta primers, the PCR was carried out. Sequenced by immunoSEQ multiplex PCR; TCRdb stores in-frame clones only, minus some. Its table records 60,000 or so clones. The specimen sequenced was PBMCs. The source of this sequence is a man aged 45 to 65 in good health and CMV-seropositive.

CDR3 nucleotide sequence: TGTGCCAGCAGTCCGGACAGGGTTGCCTATGGCTACACCTTC. Protein sequence: CASSPDRVAYGYTF. The chain uses TRBV6-6 and TRBJ1-2; 8 positions agree with TRBD1. J lost 4 bases, V lost 5 bases, and 6 bases had no gene match. Germline V gene data show CDR1 as MNHNY and CDR2 as SVGAGI (reference sequence). The CDR3 length is 14 residues.